What follows describes a single T cell receptor beta chain. This record belongs to a study of blood T cell repertoires in COVID-19. Profiled with immunoSEQ multiplex PCR; TCRdb holds only in-frame clones, not every one. The sample shows about 96,000 clones, approximately 90% of them seen only once. Germline CDR1 reads SGHTA; CDR2 reads FQGTGA. Deletions cut 1 base from V and 4 bases from J, with 13 bases between. This CDR3 has 16 residues. The J gene is TRBJ2-2, the V gene TRBV7-3; perhaps TRBD1 as D (6 bases). Material: peripheral blood. The TCR was taken from a human donor with COVID-19, enrolled during active disease. The donor label of this sample is uncertain. CDR3 protein: CASSLNQGQGTGELFF. In nucleotides, the CDR3 is TGTGCCAGCAGCTTAAATCAGGGGCAGGGCACCGGGGAGCTGTTTTTT.